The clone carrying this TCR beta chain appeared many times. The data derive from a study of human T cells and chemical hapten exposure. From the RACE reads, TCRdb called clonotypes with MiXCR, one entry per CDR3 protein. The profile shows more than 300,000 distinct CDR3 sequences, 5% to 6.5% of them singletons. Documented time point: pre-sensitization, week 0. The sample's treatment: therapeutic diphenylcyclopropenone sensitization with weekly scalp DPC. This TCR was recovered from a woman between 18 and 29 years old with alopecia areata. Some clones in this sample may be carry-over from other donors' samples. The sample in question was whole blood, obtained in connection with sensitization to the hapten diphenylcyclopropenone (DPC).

The CDR3 DNA is TGTGCCAGCAGCCAAGAGGTAGCGGGGGTCACAGATACGCAGTATTTT. It encodes CASSQEVAGVTDTQYF. The chain has TRBV3-1 and TRBJ2-3, with 9 bases that match TRBD2. Germline trimming cut 0 bases from V and 2 bases from J; bases unmatched to any gene: 3. CDR1 LGHDT and CDR2 YNNKEL come from the germline V gene (reference sequence). The CDR3 spans 16 residues.